These T cell receptor beta chains were read from a single sample in a study of PD-1 blockade in classical Hodgkin lymphoma. The data were produced by immunoSEQ multiplex PCR, yet TCRdb's version contains in-frame clones alone and is incomplete. The sample has tens of thousands of clones; more than 85% are singletons. The sequences come from peripheral blood mononuclear cells (PBMCs), collected at baseline. Receptor source: a human donor with classical Hodgkin lymphoma. Each CDR3 is given without its conserved first and last residue. A clone size is listed for some rows: how often the clone was seen (once, few, many), or a class if it is expanded.

TRBV28	TRBJ1-5	once	ASTRAGTDNQPQH
TRBV5-8	TRBJ2-2	-	ASSLRRNTGELF
TRBV9	TRBJ2-5	-	ASSETGGRETQY
TRBV2	TRBJ1-2	once	ASVGTVANYGYT
TRBV12-5	TRBJ2-2	-	ASGLVGQGPPGELF
TRBV7-6	TRBJ2-1	-	ASSYGTLGGVPYNEQF
TRBV27	TRBJ2-1	-	ASSLFPSPPGTGLAHEQF
TRBV5-6	TRBJ2-1	once	ASSGTGFFNEQF
TRBV30	TRBJ1-6	-	AWSGGVLRSPLH
TRBV21-1	TRBJ2-2	-	ARSGLAQDTGELF
TRBV13	TRBJ1-1	-	ASSLEQLGDTEAF
TRBV29-1	TRBJ2-5	few	SVYTRDSPQY
TRBV4-1	TRBJ1-4	-	ASSQDPVDHGDEKLF
TRBV9	TRBJ1-6	-	ASSVKGRNNSPLH
TRBV18	TRBJ2-3	-	ASSPSGGDTQY
TRBV9	TRBJ1-5	few	ASSVGQGSNQPQH
TRBV9	TRBJ1-1	-	ASSARQGGAF
TRBV30	TRBJ2-3	-	AWTRGTSGRWGTDTQY
TRBV7-8	TRBJ2-7	-	ASRSGTTAYEQY
TRBV9	TRBJ1-3	-	ASSVGGQLATAGNTIY
TRBV6-1	TRBJ1-3	-	ASSESVGWGAGSLRGTSGNTIY
TRBV29-1	TRBJ2-2	-	SVATRGTNTGELF
TRBV9	TRBJ2-7	-	ASSGGTTSYEQY
TRBV5-1	TRBJ1-1	-	ASSLAGMGRGMNTEAF
TRBV6-1	TRBJ1-1	-	ASSEATGGTEAF
TRBV27	TRBJ2-7	-	ASSLQGYEQY
TRBV11-2	TRBJ2-4	-	ASRELAKNIQY
TRBV5-1	TRBJ2-1	-	ASLSPSVTSYNEQF
TRBV7-9	TRBJ2-2	-	ASRLTGELF
TRBV2	TRBJ2-1	-	ASSVGGHYYNEQF
TRBV19	TRBJ2-3	-	ASSIGALAGYTDTQY
TRBV5-1	TRBJ1-2	-	ASSWDVYGYT
TRBV4-2	TRBJ2-5	once	ASSPGTGETQY
TRBV27	TRBJ1-5	-	ASSPGQGMSSPQH
TRBV5-4	TRBJ2-7	-	ASSQGHEQY
TRBV27	TRBJ2-3	once	ASRTSAGDTQY
TRBV29-1	TRBJ2-1	-	SASASSYNEQF